Below, 21 T cell receptor beta chains from the same sample are listed, as sequenced in a study of CD8+CD57+ T cells in acquired aplastic anemia. Patients who underwent sequencing had shown CD8+CD57+ cell expansion by flow cytometry. TCR beta VDJ and CDR3 profiles were obtained from a genomic DNA template. TCRdb re-called the reads through MiXCR, storing one row per CDR3 protein. The top ten clones hold about 31% of a sample with roughly 120,000 distinct CDR3 sequences, under 60% of them seen once. Sequenced sample: sorted CD4+, CD8+, or CD8+CD57+ T cells (not recorded which) from PBMCs. Every receptor here comes from a human donor with aplastic anemia.

The rearrangement links TRBV11-2 to TRBJ2-3; 9 positions match TRBD1. This CDR3 spans 17 amino acids. In germline, CDR1 is SGHAT, CDR2 FQNNGV. Trimming at V came to 1 base and at J to 2 bases, leaving 7 bases not matched to a gene. CDR3 sequence: CASSLGTGERDTDTQYF. CDR3 DNA: TGTGCCAGCAGCTTAGGGACAGGGGAACGGGACACAGATACGCAGTATTTT.

This clonotype was detected only a few times. The chain has TRBV5-1 and TRBJ1-1; weak D call: TRBD1 (5 bases). Germline V gene lookup returns CDR1 SGHRS and CDR2 YFSETQ. There are 14 residues in the CDR3. Trimming cost V 3 bases and J 8 bases, with 17 bases left between them. Here the CDR3 reads CASSSSGRDYEAFF. CDR3 sequence (DNA): TGCGCCAGCAGCTCTTCGGGCAGGGACTACGAAGCTTTCTTT.

V is TRBV7-9 and J is TRBJ1-6, with D uncertain. Germline assignment: CDR1 SEHNR and CDR2 FQNEAQ (reference sequence). Trimming took 6 bases from V and 2 from J, leaving 11 bases between them. The CDR3 is made up of 15 amino acids. DNA of the CDR3: TGTGCCAGCAGTGTCAGACGGCCCTATAATTCACCCCTCCACTTT. Its protein is CASSVRRPYNSPLHF. Looking up the rest from reference TRBV7-9 and TRBJ1-6 gives the full variable domain: DTGVSQNPRHKITKRGQNVTFRCDPISEHNRLYWYRQTLGQGPEFLTYFQNEAQLEKSRLLSDRFSAERPKGSFSTLEIQRTEQGDSAMYLCASSVRRPYNSPLHFGNGTRLTVT.

The chain uses TRBV10-3 and TRBJ2-5; D assignment may be TRBD1 or TRBD2 (6 bases each). Germline loops: CDR1 ENHRY, CDR2 SYGVKD. V gave up 6 bases and J gave up 5 bases, with 16 bases separating them. This CDR3 contains 14 residues. The CDR3 protein is CAIRDSGRGETQYF. The CDR3, as DNA: TGTGCCATCAGGGACAGTGGACGGGGGGAGACCCAGTACTTC.

The chain uses TRBV20-1 and TRBJ2-1; 7 bases agree with TRBD2. Germline V gene data show CDR1 as DFQATT and CDR2 as SNEGSKA (reference sequence). CDR3 length equals 15 residues. Trimming removed 0 bases from V and 3 bases from J; junction bases left unmatched: 5. The CDR3 loop is CSARDRDYYYNEQFF. The CDR3 DNA follows: TGCAGTGCTAGAGACCGGGACTATTACTACAATGAGCAGTTCTTC.

Ten or more counts support this clonotype. The gene calls are TRBV20-1 and TRBJ1-1; D is unclear. Germline CDR1 DFQATT, CDR2 SNEGSKA (reference sequence). V shed 4 bases and J shed 3 bases, with 18 bases lying between them. This CDR3 comprises 15 residues. The CDR3 nucleotides are TGCAGTGCTAAGGAGTATGGAAAAGAGTACACTGAAGCTTTCTTT. Its protein is CSAKEYGKEYTEAFF.

CDR3 DNA sequence: TGTGCCAGCTCCCCGGACAGGGGGCGTTTGGATTCACCCCTCCACTTT. Its protein product is CASSPDRGRLDSPLHF. The V and J genes are TRBV2 and TRBJ1-6, with 11 nucleotides matching TRBD1. From germline, CDR1 is SNHLY and CDR2 FYNNEI. There are 16 residues in the CDR3. Unmatched junction bases numbered 11, after V lost 8 bases and J lost 8 bases.

V gene TRBV10-3 combines with J gene TRBJ2-5; D is undetermined. CDR1 and CDR2 from the germline V gene are ENHRY and SYGVKD. Trimming removed 8 bases from V and 1 base from J, with 2 bases in between. This CDR3 comprises 10 residues. The CDR3 DNA sequence: TGTGCCATCGGCCAAGAGACCCAGTACTTC. It codes for CAIGQETQYF.

V is TRBV6-4 and J is TRBJ2-3, with D hard to call. Between the trimmed V and J ends, which lost 3 bases and 4 bases, there was a span of 11 bases. The CDR3 is made up of 14 amino acids. Germline V CDR1 and CDR2: MRHNA, SNTAGT. The CDR3 region has the DNA TGTGCCAGCAGTGATCTCGGTGGGGCAGATACGCAGTATTTT. Its protein product is CASSDLGGADTQYF.

The genes are TRBV27 and TRBJ1-2, with D possibly TRBD1 on 5 matching bases. The V gene's germline CDR1 is MNHEY and CDR2 SMNVEV (reference sequence). The CDR3 is made up of 15 amino acids. V dropped 6 bases and J dropped 4 bases, with 18 bases sitting between them. CDR3: CASSLLREIGYGYTF. The CDR3 DNA sequence: TGTGCCAGCAGCCTTCTCAGGGAAATAGGCTATGGCTACACCTTC.

DNA of the CDR3: TGTGCCAGCAGCTTTAGCGTGAGCGCTACCCAAGAGACCCAGTACTTC. This encodes CASSFSVSATQETQYF. The chain has TRBV5-8 and TRBJ2-5; possibly TRBD2 for D (5 bases). The length of the CDR3 is 16 residues. The germline V gene encodes CDR1 SGHTS and CDR2 YDEGEE. Trimming shortened V by 2 bases and J by 1 base, and 15 bases separated the two germline ends.

This chain joins TRBV11-1 and TRBJ2-1; the match to TRBD2 covers 11 bases. V lost 3 bases, J lost 6 bases, and 1 base stayed unmatched. The germline V gene has CDR1 SGHAT and CDR2 FQDESV (reference sequence). The CDR3 runs to 14 residues. The CDR3 DNA reads TGTGCCAGCAGCTTTACTAGCGGGGGCAATGAGCAGTTCTTC. It codes for CASSFTSGGNEQFF.

This chain joins TRBV29-1 and TRBJ1-1; no clear D. Germline CDR1 is SQVTM and CDR2 is ANQGSEA. With 4 bases removed from V and 5 bases from J, the gap between germline ends came to 14 bases. This CDR3 region has 13 residues. The CDR3 DNA sequence: TGCAGCGTTGGAGTGGCAGGTGGGACTGAAGCTTTCTTT. Translation: CSVGVAGGTEAFF.

This clonotype was counted between two and nine times. The gene calls are TRBV20-1 and TRBJ2-5; either TRBD1 or TRBD2 may supply D (7 bases each). Per germline, CDR1 DFQATT and CDR2 SNEGSKA (reference sequence). This CDR3 spans 15 amino acids. With 3 bases removed from V and 5 bases from J, the gap between germline ends came to 19 bases. The CDR3 DNA follows: TGCAGTGCTAGTCCCTTACAGGGGAGGGGGGAGACCCAGTACTTC. Translating gives CSASPLQGRGETQYF.

The chain combines TRBV25-1 with TRBJ2-7; D might be TRBD1 (6 bases). Germline V gives CDR1 MGHDK, CDR2 SYGVNS. The CDR3 is 14 amino acids. The V gene lost 1 base and the J gene lost 3 bases, with 10 bases spanning the gap. The CDR3 DNA follows: TGTGCCAGCAGTGAATGGGACAACGGCTACGAGCAGTACTTC. Translating gives CASSEWDNGYEQYF.

The chain uses TRBV9 and TRBJ2-1, with TRBD2 identical over 8 bases. The germline V gene has CDR1 SGDLS and CDR2 YYNGEE. The J segment lost 1 base and the V segment lost 0 bases, leaving 15 bases of the junction unmatched. This CDR3 is 20 amino acids long. The CDR3: CASSVDQWGRGLGSYNEQFF. The DNA of the CDR3 is TGTGCCAGCAGCGTAGATCAATGGGGAAGGGGACTAGGATCCTACAATGAGCAGTTCTTC. The full variable domain, rest sourced from reference TRBV9 and TRBJ2-1, is DSGVTQTPKHLITATGQRVTLRCSPRSGDLSVYWYQQSLDQGLQFLIQYYNGEERAKGNILERFSAQQFPDLHSELNLSSLELGDSALYFCASSVDQWGRGLGSYNEQFFGPGTRLTVL.

This sequence joins TRBV19 and TRBJ2-1; no reliable D call. Trimming pared 4 bases from V and 10 bases from J, leaving 14 bases between. Per the germline V gene, CDR1 is LNHDA and CDR2 is SQIVND (reference sequence). The CDR3 has 13 residues. The CDR3 DNA reads as TGTGCCAGTAGTACCACGGCCTCCTACGAGCAGTTCTTC. Translating it yields CASSTTASYEQFF.

This chain connects TRBV25-1 to TRBJ1-2; D is uncertain. The germline V gene encodes CDR1 MGHDK and CDR2 SYGVNS. V lost 6 bases to trimming and J lost 7 bases, with 15 bases between them. The CDR3 loop spans 13 amino acids. The CDR3 loop is CASRRDEGFGYTF. The CDR3 DNA is TGTGCCAGCAGACGAGATGAAGGTTTTGGCTACACCTTC.

The genes are TRBV5-4 and TRBJ1-6, with D possibly TRBD1 on 5 matching bases. V was shortened by 4 bases and J by 7 bases, with 12 bases between the two germline ends. CDR3 size: 14 residues. Germline-derived CDR1 and CDR2 are SGHNT and YYREEE (reference sequence). The DNA of the CDR3 is TGTGCCAGCAGCCCGGGGACGGAGAATTCACCCCTCCACTTT. Protein product: CASSPGTENSPLHF.

The V gene is TRBV24-1, the J gene TRBJ1-2, with 9 bases fitting TRBD1. The J segment lost 2 bases and the V segment lost 4 bases, leaving 4 bases of the junction unmatched. The germline V gene has CDR1 KGHDR and CDR2 SFDVKD. The CDR3 extends over 15 amino acids. Here the CDR3 reads CATSDTGTGNYGYTF. In nucleotides, the CDR3 is TGTGCCACCAGTGACACCGGGACAGGGAACTATGGCTACACCTTC.

Only a few counts were recorded for this clonotype. The chain employs TRBV27 and TRBJ2-5, with D unclear. Germline CDR1 is MNHEY and CDR2 is SMNVEV (reference sequence). The V end was cut by 4 bases, the J end by 5 bases, with 11 bases between. This CDR3 has 13 amino acids. The CDR3 DNA reads as TGTGCCAGCAGTTCTTTCCCCGGGGAGACCCAGTACTTC. Translation gives CASSSFPGETQYF.